A selection of T cell receptor beta chains follows, all from one sample in a study of identical twins. TCRdb used MiXCR to reprocess the 5' RACE reads, holding one entry per CDR3 protein. Of fewer than 500,000 distinct CDR3 sequences in the sample, around an eighth are singletons; the top ten hold approximately 0.98%. In addition, the sample was reused for a study of yellow fever vaccine responses in identical twins.

Sequencing input: CD4+ T cells sorted from blood. Receptors were obtained from a woman younger than 35 in good health. Both conserved end residues are part of each CDR3. D genes are given only for firm matches. Clone size, where shown, is once, few, many, or a class for clones that have expanded.

D gene | clone size | J gene | V gene | CDR3 protein | CDR3 DNA
TRBD1 | NA | TRBJ2-7 | TRBV20-1 | CSATSPGDRLTYEQYF | TGCAGTGCTACGTCTCCTGGGGACAGGCTTACCTACGAGCAGTACTTC
NA | NA | TRBJ2-7 | TRBV28 | CASRTPGVYEQYF | TGTGCCAGCAGAACCCCCGGGGTCTACGAGCAGTACTTC
NA | NA | TRBJ2-7 | TRBV20-1 | CSARAGEQYF | TGCAGTGCTCGGGCCGGGGAGCAGTACTTC
TRBD1 | many | TRBJ2-1 | TRBV7-8 | CASSSPPGQGAYNEQFF | TGTGCCAGCAGCTCCCCTCCGGGACAGGGGGCCTACAATGAGCAGTTCTTC
NA | few | TRBJ2-7 | TRBV30 | CAGLEGGRASYEQYF | TGTGCCGGTCTCGAAGGGGGTAGGGCATCTTACGAGCAGTACTTC
NA | NA | TRBJ2-7 | TRBV12-3/TRBV12-4 | CASSALRYEQYF | TGTGCCAGCAGTGCCCTTAGGTACGAGCAGTACTTC
NA | NA | TRBJ2-7 | TRBV7-9 | CASSLDSSPGYEQYF | TGTGCCAGCAGCTTAGACTCTAGCCCGGGCTACGAGCAGTACTTC
NA | NA | TRBJ2-5 | TRBV6-1 | CASSELALGETQYF | TGTGCCAGCAGTGAATTGGCCCTGGGAGAGACCCAGTACTTC
NA | few | TRBJ2-7 | TRBV7-8 | CASSLGRDAYEQYF | TGTGCCAGCAGCTTAGGTCGGGACGCCTACGAGCAGTACTTC
TRBD1 | NA | TRBJ2-1 | TRBV2 | CASSGQGSGEQFF | TGTGCCAGCAGTGGACAGGGCTCGGGTGAGCAGTTCTTC
NA | NA | TRBJ2-1 | TRBV30 | CAWSRENEQFF | TGTGCCTGGAGTAGAGAAAATGAGCAGTTCTTC
NA | few | TRBJ2-3 | TRBV18 | CASSPIPLASDTQYF | TGTGCCAGCTCACCAATCCCCCTAGCATCGGATACGCAGTATTTT
NA | many | TRBJ1-1 | TRBV5-6 | CASSLEENTEAFF | TGTGCCAGCAGCTTGGAGGAGAACACTGAAGCTTTCTTT
TRBD2 | few | TRBJ2-3 | TRBV27 | CASSLRGGLFLDTQYF | TGTGCCAGCAGTTTGCGGGGGGGCCTTTTTTTGGATACGCAGTATTTT
NA | few | TRBJ2-7 | TRBV6-5 | CASSYSRRAYEQYF | TGTGCCAGCAGTTACTCCCGCAGGGCGTACGAGCAGTACTTC
NA | few | TRBJ2-1 | TRBV7-9 | CASRLAGYSEQFF | TGTGCCAGCAGGCTAGCCGGGTATTCTGAGCAGTTCTTC
NA | NA | TRBJ2-1 | TRBV27 | CASTPSLAGRYNEQFF | TGTGCCAGCACGCCCTCCCTGGCAGGGCGATACAATGAGCAGTTCTTC
NA | few | TRBJ1-5 | TRBV3-1 | CASSPDSARQPQHF | TGTGCCAGCAGCCCGGACAGCGCTCGGCAGCCCCAGCATTTT
NA | many | TRBJ2-7 | TRBV3-1 | CASSQVSSYEQYF | TGTGCCAGCAGCCAAGTGTCTTCCTACGAGCAGTACTTC
NA | NA | TRBJ2-1 | TRBV3-1 | CASSPGHGGYNEQFF | TGTGCCAGCAGTCCCGGTCATGGAGGGTACAATGAGCAGTTCTTC
NA | few | TRBJ2-1 | TRBV7-3 | CASSLTQTTYNEQFF | TGTGCCAGCAGCTTAACGCAGACAACCTACAATGAGCAGTTCTTC
TRBD2 | many | TRBJ2-1 | TRBV12-3/TRBV12-4 | CASSSPGGTSGYNEQFF | TGTGCCAGCAGTTCCCCCGGGGGGACTAGCGGCTACAATGAGCAGTTCTTC